The present entry profiles one T cell receptor (beta chain) with its context. The sample holds one count of this clone. Which antigen it targets is not known. Base qualities are not recorded, but no much larger clone differs from it by a single base. The data were obtained in a study of PD-1 blockade in classical Hodgkin lymphoma (dated by TCRdb to 2018 to 2020). Turning to the overall study: Nivolumab dosing was 3 mg/kg intravenously every 2 weeks, continuing until either disease progression or unacceptable toxicity. The study used CyTOF and TCR beta sequencing to define a peripheral blood immune signature of response to PD-1 blockade in classical Hodgkin lymphoma.

V and J lose 9 bases and 1 base, and a span of 16 bases separates them. Per the germline V gene, MNHNS is the CDR1 and SASEGT is the CDR2. The CDR3 has 14 amino acids, counting the end cysteine and phenylalanine. Of the read, only the CDR3 DNA is kept; its 42 bases are in frame from base 1. The time point tag for this specimen amounts to: cycle 4 day 1 (C4D1), after more than five weeks of nivolumab. Every trial patient had relapsed following autologous stem cell transplantation, and prior brentuximab vedotin exposure was what differed among cohorts A, B and C. A total of around 59 patients with relapsed/refractory classical Hodgkin lymphoma made up the trial cohort, and each patient's best overall response was complete response, partial response or progressive disease. Trial patients were treated with single-agent nivolumab in the multi-cohort phase II CheckMate 205 trial. An independent review committee assessed best overall response using the 2007 International Working Group response criteria. PBMCs from the trial were collected at three points: immediately before nivolumab initiation (C1D1), and during therapy at cycle 2 day 1 and cycle 4 day 1. After peripheral blood was drawn into 8 mL Vacutainer Cell Preparation Tubes, PBMCs were isolated by centrifugation and then cryopreserved.

Study-wide findings and limitations: Only a single clinical trial cohort was studied, and what caused the repertoire differences, possibly disease activity or prior therapy, remained undefined. Lower diversity was seen in patients whose nivolumab began less than 1 year after ASCT, and these patients were left out of later analyses so that immune reconstitution would not confound the results. Newly diagnosed patients were reported to have lower baseline TCR diversity than healthy donors, and relapsed/refractory patients were reported to have lower baseline TCR diversity still. Baseline diversity similar to that of newly diagnosed patients was observed in trial patients achieving complete response, whereas significantly lower diversity was observed in partial responders and progressors. A significant rise by C4D1 was seen in CD4+ but not CD8+ TCR diversity (p=0.0027 vs p=0.16), with the rise being most apparent in complete responders (p=0.02).

Genomic DNA was extracted with the Qiagen DNeasy kit from unsorted PBMCs and from negatively selected CD4+ and CD8+ fractions. TCR beta CDR3 regions were subjected to amplification by immunoSEQ multiplex PCR with primers that anneal to V and J segments. A synthetic immune receptor repertoire was used to minimize amplification bias, and remaining bias was computationally removed after sequencing. The paper's data handling went like this. Repertoire diversity was quantified as the Shannon entropy index using custom Python scripts. Unsorted, CD4+ and CD8+ repertoires were examined separately, except in combined analyses, for which CD4+ and CD8+ sequences were merged in silico. A clone counted as expanded when the clone's frequency after treatment rose at least 2-fold relative to C1D1, and clones undetected at baseline were given a pseudocount of 0.5. Singleton clones were defined as clones with 0 or 1 copy at C1D1, and non-singleton clones were defined as clones with 2 or more copies. Clones expanded in unsorted samples were labelled as CD4+, CD8+ or unknown by matching protein sequences in sorted samples from the same patient. Wilcoxon tests on paired samples were used to test diversity changes from C1D1 to C4D1. Imported from immuneACCESS, the table was reduced by TCRdb to in-frame sequences with V and J called. These copies leave out some clones; in studies compared against another copy, an unresolved V gene accounts for under half, and the cause of the remainder is not known. V and J calls and clone size follow that table, whereas D and trimming were derived from the DNA. For this sample the table gives about 64,000 clones, of which about 90% were detected only once. 10% to 13% of the sample goes to the ten largest clones.

Here the sequenced sample was peripheral blood mononuclear cells (PBMCs), taken before the fourth cycle of nivolumab. The source is a human donor with classical Hodgkin lymphoma. This receptor chain uses TRBV6-1 and TRBJ2-7; TRBD1 is possibly the D segment (6 matching bases). The CDR3 region has the sequence CASCWGRKSYEQYF. The DNA sequence is as follows: TGTGCCAGTTGTTGGGGGCGAAAGTCCTACGAGCAGTACTTC.